These 22 T cell receptor beta chains were all obtained from the same sample, sequenced in a study of response to subunit inactivated influenza vaccine. MiXCR, applied by TCRdb to the RT-PCR reads, yields one record per CDR3 protein. Of around 790,000 distinct CDR3 sequences listed, about 20% were seen once; the top ten hold 10% to 13%. The sequences come from PBMCs from blood, collected 5 to 6 days after vaccination. All receptors derive from a man aged 50 to 59 who received an inactivated influenza vaccine.

This clonotype came up a few times. The chain joins TRBV5-1 to TRBJ2-1; 9 nucleotides align to TRBD2. This CDR3 comprises 16 residues. The germline V gene encodes CDR1 SGHRS and CDR2 YFSETQ. The J segment lost 7 bases and the V segment lost 0 bases, leaving 8 bases of the junction unmatched. The CDR3 region has the DNA TGCGCCAGCAGCTTGGTTTGGCGGGGGGGTACGAATGAGCAGTTCTTC. Its translation is CASSLVWRGGTNEQFF.

This chain connects TRBV12-3 or TRBV12-4 to TRBJ2-3; 10 nucleotides line up with TRBD1. The CDR3 sequence is 17 residues long. With 11 bases clipped from V and 3 bases from J, the junction kept 17 bases outside the gene matches. Here the CDR3 reads CALSLALWDRGTDTQYF. CDR3 DNA sequence: TGTGCCCTCAGTTTAGCGCTCTGGGACAGGGGAACAGATACGCAGTATTTT.

This clonotype is a singleton in its sample. This chain connects TRBV20-1 to TRBJ2-7; 16 bases fit TRBD2. Per the germline V gene, CDR1 is DFQATT and CDR2 is SNEGSKA (reference sequence). Germline trimming cut 3 bases from V and 2 bases from J; bases unmatched to any gene: 4. This CDR3 comprises 16 residues. CDR3 bases: TGCAGTGCTAGGGAGGGACTAGCGGGAGGGACCTACGAGCAGTACTTC. Translating gives CSAREGLAGGTYEQYF.

J is TRBJ2-1 and V is TRBV15; D uncertain. V lost 4 bases, J lost 4 bases, and 5 bases lay in between. This CDR3 is 12 amino acids long. From germline, CDR1 is LNHNV and CDR2 YYDKDF (reference sequence). The CDR3 here is CATSIGYNEQFF. CDR3 coding DNA: TGTGCCACCAGCATAGGTTACAATGAGCAGTTCTTC.

V usage is TRBV6-1 and J usage is TRBJ2-7; D is undetermined. Trimming stripped 2 bases from V and 6 bases from J, with 17 bases between. The CDR3 totals 15 residues. Germline V gene lookup returns CDR1 MNHNS and CDR2 SASEGT. The CDR3, as DNA: TGTGCCAGCAGTGAAAATACATCGGAGAGGTCCGAGCAGTACTTC. Its protein is CASSENTSERSEQYF.

This CDR3 is CASSAAGSSYEQYF. The CDR3 coding sequence is TGTGCCAGCAGCGCGGCCGGGAGCTCCTACGAGCAGTACTTC. This chain connects TRBV7-2 to TRBJ2-7; D possibly corresponds to TRBD2 (6 bases). The ends were cut back, 5 bases at V and 0 bases at J, with 11 bases in the middle. The CDR3 sequence is 14 residues long. Germline-derived CDR1 and CDR2 are SGHTA and FQGNSA.

This clonotype was detected a few times. The chain combines TRBV7-2 with TRBJ2-2; TRBD2 aligns across 12 bases. With V trimmed by 4 bases and J by 6 bases, 6 bases remained unmatched. CDR1 is SGHTA, CDR2 FQGNSA, per germline. The CDR3 covers 16 residues. CDR3 sequence reads: CASSSLAGGISGELFF. For the CDR3, the DNA is TGTGCCAGCAGCTCTCTAGCGGGGGGGATCTCCGGGGAGCTGTTTTTT.

The rearrangement joins TRBV12-3 or TRBV12-4 to TRBJ2-6, with 7 bases lining up with TRBD1. This CDR3 is 15 amino acids long. Losses at the gene ends were 2 bases for V and 4 bases for J; bases not matched to a gene: 2. This CDR3 reads CASSLRGQGANVLTF. DNA of the CDR3: TGTGCCAGCAGTTTAAGGGGACAGGGGGCCAACGTCCTGACTTTC.

The chain is built from TRBV7-9 and TRBJ2-5; possibly TRBD2 for D (5 bases). V dropped 3 bases and J dropped 3 bases, with 17 bases sitting between them. Germline CDR1 and CDR2: SEHNR and FQNEAQ (reference sequence). The CDR3 contains 16 residues. Here the CDR3 reads CASSLGQPSREETQYF. The CDR3 nucleotides are TGTGCCAGCAGCTTGGGTCAGCCATCGAGGGAAGAGACCCAGTACTTC.

The V and J genes are TRBV19 and TRBJ2-1; no firm D call. The CDR3 contains 15 residues. Germline V lookup: CDR1 LNHDA, CDR2 SQIVND (reference sequence). V was clipped by 1 base and J by 6 bases, with 13 bases between them. CDR3 in amino acids: CASSIGSEPSNEQFF. The DNA of the CDR3 is TGTGCCAGTAGTATAGGGTCAGAACCCTCCAATGAGCAGTTCTTC.

This clonotype has only a few counts. The chain couples TRBV20-1 to TRBJ2-3, with 7 nucleotides matching TRBD2. The CDR3 totals 15 residues. Germline CDR1 reads DFQATT; CDR2 reads SNEGSKA (reference sequence). The V segment lost 3 bases and the J segment 3 bases; nucleotides outside the gene matches: 9. The CDR3, as DNA: TGCAGTGCTAGGGAGCCAGCGGGGTATACAGATACGCAGTATTTT. Amino acids: CSAREPAGYTDTQYF.

The chain couples TRBV6-5 to TRBJ2-5; D possibly corresponds to TRBD2 (6 bases). Germline V gene sequence: CDR1 MNHEY, CDR2 SVGAGI. The CDR3 is 17 amino acids. The V end was cut by 6 bases, the J end by 1 base, with 21 bases between. The CDR3 nucleotides are TGTGCCAGCAGCTTATGGGGGAGGCCCATATTCCAAGAGACCCAGTACTTC. Its translation is CASSLWGRPIFQETQYF.

This clonotype was seen a handful of times. The chain couples TRBV19 to TRBJ2-7, with D perhaps matching TRBD2 (6 bases). CDR1 and CDR2 (germline): LNHDA, SQIVND (reference sequence). Trimming took 0 bases from V and 3 from J, leaving 12 bases between them. CDR3 size: 15 residues. The CDR3, as DNA: TGTGCCAGTAGTATAGAGTTGGGGACTGACTACGAGCAGTACTTC. This sequence encodes CASSIELGTDYEQYF. The whole variable domain, remainder taken from reference TRBV19 and TRBJ2-7, is DGGITQSPKYLFRKEGQNVTLSCEQNLNHDAMYWYRQDPGQGLRLIYYSQIVNDFQKGDIAEGYSVSREKKESFPLTVTSAQKNPTAFYLCASSIELGTDYEQYFGPGTRLTVT.

The chain combines TRBV29-1 with TRBJ2-5, with TRBD1 as a possible D gene (5 bases). The CDR3 loop spans 12 amino acids. Germline lookup yields CDR1 SQVTM and CDR2 ANQGSEA. The V and J ends lost 6 bases and 0 bases respectively, with 8 bases between them. CDR3 sequence: CSVSRDQETQYF. The CDR3 DNA reads as TGCAGCGTGTCCAGGGACCAAGAGACCCAGTACTTC. Full variable domain (remainder filled in from reference TRBV29-1 and TRBJ2-5): SAVISQKPSRDICQRGTSLTIQCQVDSQVTMMFWYRQQPGQSLTLIATANQGSEATYESGFVIDKFPISRPNLTFSTLTVSNMSPEDSSIYLCSVSRDQETQYFGPGTRLLVL.

The chain joins TRBV28 to TRBJ2-7; no clear D. CDR3 size: 13 residues. CDR1 and CDR2 from the germline V gene are MDHEN and SYDVKM. Trimming shortened V by 7 bases and J by 3 bases, and 13 bases separated the two germline ends. DNA for the CDR3: TGTGCCAGCAATCTCGAAGGTTTCTACGAGCAGTACTTC. Protein sequence: CASNLEGFYEQYF.

This clonotype was observed a handful of times. The rearrangement uses TRBV5-1 and TRBJ2-3; TRBD1 matches at 9 bases. The CDR3 loop spans 14 amino acids. Germline CDR1 SGHRS, CDR2 YFSETQ. The V segment lost 3 bases and the J segment 5 bases; nucleotides outside the gene matches: 4. CDR3 loop: CASSSQGAGDTQYF. The CDR3, as DNA: TGCGCCAGCAGCTCACAGGGGGCCGGAGATACGCAGTATTTT.

The chain employs TRBV7-8 and TRBJ1-1; no firm D call. The ends were cut back, 1 base at V and 4 bases at J, with 10 bases in the middle. This CDR3 is built from 14 residues. CDR1 SGHVS and CDR2 FQNEAQ come from the germline V gene. The CDR3 loop reads CASSLGNPGTEAFF. The CDR3 DNA sequence: TGTGCCAGCAGCTTAGGGAATCCGGGCACTGAAGCTTTCTTT. The full variable domain, with the rest looked up from reference TRBV7-8 and TRBJ1-1, is GAGVSQSPRYKVAKRGQDVALRCDPISGHVSLFWYQQALGQGPEFLTYFQNEAQLDKSGLPSDRFFAERPEGSVSTLKIQRTQQEDSAVYLCASSLGNPGTEAFFGQGTRLTVV.

This clonotype was counted many times. The V call is TRBV18, the J call TRBJ2-7; TRBD2 might be the D (5 bases). Trimming stripped 8 bases from V and 2 bases from J, with 10 bases between. The CDR3 is 12 residues long. Germline loops: CDR1 KGHSH, CDR2 LQKENI. The DNA for the CDR3 is TGTGCCAGCAGTCCCGGGACCTACGAGCAGTACTTC. The encoded protein is CASSPGTYEQYF.

The CDR3 nucleotides read TGTGCCAGCAGCTTCTCAGGGGGCCCTAATGAAAAACTGTTTTTT. The encoded protein is CASSFSGGPNEKLFF. This chain joins TRBV7-2 and TRBJ1-4; 8 nucleotides line up with TRBD1. Trimming cost V 3 bases and J 3 bases; bases outside gene matches: 3. The germline V gene encodes CDR1 SGHTA and CDR2 FQGNSA. There are 15 residues in the CDR3.

This clonotype was seen more than once but under ten times. The V gene is TRBV20-1, the J gene TRBJ2-7, with 7 bases lining up with TRBD1. J gave up 6 bases and V 3 bases, and 11 bases lay outside the gene matches. Germline CDR1 and CDR2: DFQATT and SNEGSKA (reference sequence). The CDR3 contains 14 residues. The CDR3 loop is CSASRGPSLAEQYF. Written as DNA, the CDR3 is TGCAGTGCTAGTAGGGGGCCATCCCTAGCCGAGCAGTACTTC.

The chain's CDR3 is CASSLIQTGPAGELFF. In DNA, the CDR3 is TGTGCCAGCAGCCTCATTCAGACAGGGCCAGCCGGGGAGCTGTTTTTT. The chain recombines TRBV3-1 with TRBJ2-2; 7 positions agree with TRBD1. This CDR3 has 16 amino acids. Trimming cost V 4 bases and J 6 bases; bases outside gene matches: 11. Germline lookup yields CDR1 LGHDT and CDR2 YNNKEL (reference sequence).

The chain joins TRBV12-3 or TRBV12-4 to TRBJ1-5; D is unclear. This CDR3 region has 14 residues. Trimming stripped 6 bases from V and 3 bases from J, with 12 bases between. CDR3 protein: CASSPDGANQPQHF. The CDR3 DNA reads as TGTGCCAGCAGCCCAGACGGCGCCAATCAGCCCCAGCATTTT.